This is a list of T cell receptor beta chains from one sample in a study of T-cell memory formation after mild COVID-19. TCRdb re-called the 5' RACE reads through MiXCR, storing one row per CDR3 protein. The sample lists about 340,000 distinct CDR3 sequences, roughly an eighth seen once, with under 25% in the top ten. Specimen: PBMCs or a T cell subset sorted from them (not recorded which). Source of these receptors: a man between 18 and 29 years old who had mild COVID-19 (a few samples of this study predate the infection). Cell type and time point are not known. CDR3s include the opening cysteine and the closing phenylalanine or tryptophan. Each record gives: J gene, V gene, clone size, D gene, CDR3 protein, CDR3 DNA. The D gene is left open where the match is weak. Not all rows give a size; the values are once, few, many and, for expanded clones, a class.

j_gene: TRBJ2-2; v_gene: TRBV18; abundance: many; d_gene: .; CDR3aa: CASSPGPGFSNTGELFF; CDR3nt: TGTGCCAGCTCACCAGGCCCCGGCTTTTCAAACACCGGGGAGCTGTTTTTT
j_gene: TRBJ2-2; v_gene: TRBV9; abundance: few; d_gene: TRBD1; CDR3aa: CASSGIVGQVNTGELFF; CDR3nt: TGTGCCAGCAGCGGAATCGTGGGACAGGTGAACACCGGGGAGCTGTTTTTT
j_gene: TRBJ1-1; v_gene: TRBV18; abundance: few; d_gene: .; CDR3aa: CASSPPGRGGTEAFF; CDR3nt: TGTGCCAGCTCACCACCGGGAAGAGGGGGTACTGAAGCTTTCTTT
j_gene: TRBJ2-5; v_gene: TRBV7-3; abundance: .; d_gene: TRBD2; CDR3aa: CASSLDWGGTQYF; CDR3nt: TGTGCCAGCAGTTTAGACTGGGGGGGGACCCAGTACTTC
j_gene: TRBJ2-3; v_gene: TRBV5-1; abundance: .; d_gene: .; CDR3aa: CASSDSLSDTQYF; CDR3nt: TGCGCCAGCAGCGACTCCTTAAGTGATACGCAGTATTTT
j_gene: TRBJ2-3; v_gene: TRBV5-1; abundance: many; d_gene: .; CDR3aa: CASSLRPSGRTDTQYF; CDR3nt: TGCGCCAGCAGCTTGCGGCCGTCGGGGCGCACAGATACGCAGTATTTT
j_gene: TRBJ1-5; v_gene: TRBV6-6; abundance: few; d_gene: TRBD1; CDR3aa: CACRQGREQPQHF; CDR3nt: TGTGCCTGCCGACAGGGAAGGGAGCAGCCCCAGCATTTT
j_gene: TRBJ2-5; v_gene: TRBV6-2/TRBV6-3; abundance: few; d_gene: .; CDR3aa: CASSSDYHLFQETQYF; CDR3nt: TGTGCCAGCAGTTCGGACTACCACTTATTCCAAGAGACCCAGTACTTC
j_gene: TRBJ2-7; v_gene: TRBV4-3; abundance: .; d_gene: TRBD1; CDR3aa: CASSQDRGPSSYEQYF; CDR3nt: TGCGCCAGCAGCCAGGATAGGGGGCCTAGCTCCTACGAGCAGTACTTC
j_gene: TRBJ2-1; v_gene: TRBV5-1; abundance: .; d_gene: TRBD2; CDR3aa: CASSSGLAGDYGSNEQFF; CDR3nt: TGCGCCAGCAGCTCGGGACTAGCGGGGGATTATGGGTCAAATGAGCAGTTCTTC
j_gene: TRBJ2-2; v_gene: TRBV29-1; abundance: few; d_gene: .; CDR3aa: CSVARQTNTGELFF; CDR3nt: TGCAGCGTTGCGAGACAGACAAACACCGGGGAGCTGTTTTTT
j_gene: TRBJ2-3; v_gene: TRBV18; abundance: many; d_gene: .; CDR3aa: CASSPNFNTDTQYF; CDR3nt: TGTGCCAGCTCACCAAACTTCAACACAGATACGCAGTATTTT